The text below deals with one T cell receptor (beta chain). Germline lookup yields CDR1 DFQATT and CDR2 SNEGSKA (reference sequence). The V end was cut by 3 bases, the J end by 5 bases, with 13 bases between. The CDR3 is 13 amino acids. In the original analysis: Nucleated cell counts were estimated from reference gene primer amplification. Some clones are missing from TCRdb's copy, which holds only in-frame ones; the method was immunoSEQ multiplex PCR. The DNA gave D and trimming, while V, J and clone size come from that table. The table shows some 120,000 clones, with 70% to 80% occurring only once. This sample stems from a study of blood T cell repertoires in COVID-19. Overall study context: The analysed material was cDNA or gDNA that came from T cells, B-cell-depleted T cells, or PBMCs.

J is TRBJ2-5 and V is TRBV20-1; D is ambiguous. This receptor was identified in a man aged 40-49 years with active or convalescent COVID-19. Specimen: peripheral blood. DNA for the CDR3: TGCAGTGCTAGTGCCCCTCCGAGGGAGACCCAGTACTTC. Its translation: CSASAPPRETQYF.